What follows is one T cell receptor (beta chain) and its context. In its sample, this clonotype was seen a few times. Its antigen has not been determined. One base away there is no much larger clone; base qualities are not given. The data derive from a study of post-analysis software for immune sequencing data (dated by TCRdb to the mid-2010s). Study-level background: Relapsing-remitting, secondary progressive and progressive-relapsing multiple sclerosis were recorded as disease courses, and subtype annotation was lacking for some patients. The patient repertoires were compared against some twelve previously published healthy control repertoires obtained from donors aged about 6 to 26 years. A subset of samples was prepared in parallel using single-end sample barcoding, then pooled and co-amplified after Illumina adapter ligation. General study outcomes and caveats: The control group was slightly older than the multiple sclerosis patient group. Multiple sclerosis patients had significantly lower normalized Chao1 diversity than controls, a result that suggests substantial peripheral T-cell clonal expansion. Direct clustering with F measure showed strong co-clustering of samples prepared in the same batch, prompting a batch-effect correction.

The library relied on PCR. These reads were obtained on an Illumina HiSeq 2500. To reduce PCR and sequencing biases, unique molecular identifiers were incorporated into the TCR beta cDNA libraries. Some 500,000 cDNA molecules were obtained for every 1 to 10 million input T cells, so each molecule roughly corresponded to one T cell. Patient libraries were prepared and sequenced with the same protocol used for the earlier healthy control dataset. Samples belonging to the same batch were prepared together, multiplexed and sequenced on a shared HiSeq lane. In the original analysis: MIGEC handled the raw barcoded reads, throwing out single-read molecular identifier groups before consensus assembly and CDR3 extraction. VDJtools was used for post-analysis of the clonotype tables, with diversity normalized by down-sampling every dataset to the smallest sample size. Repertoire overlap clustering matched CDR3 amino acid but not nucleotide sequences to correct batch-related cross-sample contamination. TCRdb reprocessed the public reads (quality trimming at Q25 with fastp, clone calling with MiXCR) and kept in-frame beta chains. Merged by CDR3 protein, the rows form single entries marked with the most common genes and DNA. V and J calls and clone size were set by TCRdb, not the authors. Within this sample are about 540,000 distinct CDR3 sequences, with approximately 31% of them counted one time only. The top ten constitute about 5.6% of the sample.

To demonstrate the VDJtools post-analysis software, TCR beta repertoires were profiled from the peripheral blood of more than ten young patients with multiple sclerosis. The multiple sclerosis patients were children and adolescents between about 6 and 15 years of age. The clonotype comes from a girl aged 2-17 years with multiple sclerosis. Sequencing was carried out using blood.

The CDR3 corresponds to CSASAGVVTEAFF. The DNA reads TGCAGTGCTAGCGCGGGGGTGGTCACTGAAGCTTTCTTT. Here the chain combines TRBV20-1 and TRBJ1-1; the D gene is perhaps TRBD1, on 5 matching bases. CDR1 and CDR2 (DFQATT, SNEGSKA) derive from the germline V gene (reference sequence). V is shortened by 3 bases, J by 4 bases, and the region joining them spans 12 bases. There are 13 amino acids in the CDR3, from cysteine to phenylalanine inclusive. The sequence is cut down to CDR3 DNA, 39 bases in frame from base 1.